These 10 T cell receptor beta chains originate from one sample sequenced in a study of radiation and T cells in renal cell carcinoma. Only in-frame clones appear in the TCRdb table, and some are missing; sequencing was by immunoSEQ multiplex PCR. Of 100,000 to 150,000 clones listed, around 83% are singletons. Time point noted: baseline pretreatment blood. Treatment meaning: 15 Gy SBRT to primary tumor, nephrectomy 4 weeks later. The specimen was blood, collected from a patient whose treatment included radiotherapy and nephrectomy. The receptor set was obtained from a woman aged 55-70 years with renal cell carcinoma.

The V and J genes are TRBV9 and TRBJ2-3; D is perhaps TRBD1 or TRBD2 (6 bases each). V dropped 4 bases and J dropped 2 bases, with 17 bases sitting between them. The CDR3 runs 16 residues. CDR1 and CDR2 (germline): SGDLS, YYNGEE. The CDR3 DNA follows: TGTGCCAGCAGCTTTGGAGGGGACACCGACACAGATACGCAGTATTTT. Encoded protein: CASSFGGDTDTDTQYF. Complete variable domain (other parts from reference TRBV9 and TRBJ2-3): DSGVTQTPKHLITATGQRVTLRCSPRSGDLSVYWYQQSLDQGLQFLIQYYNGEERAKGNILERFSAQQFPDLHSELNLSSLELGDSALYFCASSFGGDTDTDTQYFGPGTRLTVL.

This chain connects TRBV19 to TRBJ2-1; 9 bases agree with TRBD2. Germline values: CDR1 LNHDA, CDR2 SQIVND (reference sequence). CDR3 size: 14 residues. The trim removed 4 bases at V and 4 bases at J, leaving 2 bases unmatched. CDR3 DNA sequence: TGTGCCAGTAGTAACGCGGGAGGGTACAATGAGCAGTTCTTC. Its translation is CASSNAGGYNEQFF.

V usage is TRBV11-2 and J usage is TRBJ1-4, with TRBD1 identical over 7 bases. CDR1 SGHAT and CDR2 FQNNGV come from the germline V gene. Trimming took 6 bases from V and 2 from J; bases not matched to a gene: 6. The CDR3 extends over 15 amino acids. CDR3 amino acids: CASRPGRGTNEKLFF. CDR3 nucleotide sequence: TGTGCCAGCAGGCCAGGCAGGGGGACTAATGAAAAACTGTTTTTT. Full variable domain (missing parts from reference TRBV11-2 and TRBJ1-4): EAGVAQSPRYKIIEKRQSVAFWCNPISGHATLYWYQQILGQGPKLLIQFQNNGVVDDSQLPKDRFSAERLKGVDSTLKIQPAKLEDSAVYLCASRPGRGTNEKLFFGSGTQLSVL.

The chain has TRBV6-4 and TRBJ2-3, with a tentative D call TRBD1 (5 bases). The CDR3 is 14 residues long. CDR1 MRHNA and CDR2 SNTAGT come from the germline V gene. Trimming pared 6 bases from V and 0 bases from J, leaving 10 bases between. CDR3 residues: CASSSRGSTDTQYF. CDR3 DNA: TGTGCCAGCAGCTCTAGGGGAAGCACAGATACGCAGTATTTT.

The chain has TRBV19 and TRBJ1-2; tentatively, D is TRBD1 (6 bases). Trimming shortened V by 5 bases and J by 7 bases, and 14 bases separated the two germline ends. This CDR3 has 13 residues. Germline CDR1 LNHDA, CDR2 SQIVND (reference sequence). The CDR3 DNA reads TGTGCCAGTAGTGCGGGGGCGCCAGGTGGCTACACCTTC. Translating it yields CASSAGAPGGYTF.

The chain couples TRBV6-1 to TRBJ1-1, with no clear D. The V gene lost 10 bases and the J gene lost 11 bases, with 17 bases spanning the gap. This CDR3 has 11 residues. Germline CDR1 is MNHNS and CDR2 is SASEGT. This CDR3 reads CATQGFDVAFF. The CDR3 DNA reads TGTGCCACCCAAGGATTCGACGTCGCTTTCTTT.

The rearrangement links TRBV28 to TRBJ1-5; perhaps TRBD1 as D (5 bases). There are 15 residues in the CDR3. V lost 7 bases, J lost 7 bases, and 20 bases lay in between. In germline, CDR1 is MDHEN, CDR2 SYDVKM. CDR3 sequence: CASTPTGTSGQPQHF. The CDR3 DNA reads TGTGCCAGCACGCCTACCGGGACCTCAGGGCAGCCCCAGCATTTT.

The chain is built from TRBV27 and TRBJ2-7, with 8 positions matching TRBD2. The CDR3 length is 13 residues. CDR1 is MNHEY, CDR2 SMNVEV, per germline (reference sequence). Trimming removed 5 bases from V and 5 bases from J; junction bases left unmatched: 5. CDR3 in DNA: TGTGCCAGCAGTCCTCGGGGGGGCCACGAGCAGTACTTC. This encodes CASSPRGGHEQYF.

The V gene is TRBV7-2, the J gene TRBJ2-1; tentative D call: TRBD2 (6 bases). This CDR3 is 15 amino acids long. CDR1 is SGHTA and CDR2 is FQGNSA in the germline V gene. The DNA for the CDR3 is TGTGCTTCTTCTAGTCGGTCTAGCGCATACAATGAGCAGTTCTTC. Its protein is CASSSRSSAYNEQFF.

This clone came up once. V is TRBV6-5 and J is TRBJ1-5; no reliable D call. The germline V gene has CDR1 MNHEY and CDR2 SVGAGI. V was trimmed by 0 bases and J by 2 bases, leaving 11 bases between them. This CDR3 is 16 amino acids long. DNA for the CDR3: TGTGCCAGCAGTTACTCTTTACCTAGGGGCAATCAGCCCCAGCATTTT. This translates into CASSYSLPRGNQPQHF.